The present TCR beta chain was sequenced within a study of T cell responses to AZD1222 COVID-19 vaccine (dated by TCRdb to the early 2020s). Turning to the overall study: TCR sequencing covered 233 trial participants: 200 to 220 given two doses of AZD1222 and 26 given two doses of MenACWY control vaccine. Trial participants were enrolled by age into 18-55, 56-69 and 70-plus year subgroups, with about 150, 28 and 57 TCR-sequenced participants respectively.

CDR1 is given as SGDLS and CDR2 as YYNGEE, both from the germline V gene. The CDR3 measures 16 amino acids from cysteine to phenylalanine. Here the CDR3 DNA is all that survives: 48 bases in frame from base 1. The V and J ends are trimmed by 3 bases and 3 bases, leaving 17 bases between them. Study-wide conclusions, independent of this receptor: Participants were mostly white British and included more females than males, and it was suggested by the authors that clonal diversity may have been underestimated. A significant rise in spike-specific TCR breadth and depth was observed after two AZD1222 doses relative to day 0 and relative to MenACWY recipients. Vaccine-associated CD4 TCRs spanned the whole spike protein, with dominant responses in regions 160-218 and 743-854. Conclusions about previously exposed vaccinees were limited because only six AZD1222 recipients were SARS-CoV-2 seropositive at baseline. The 56-69-year group was small, and its depth increase did not reach significance, likely because of low power. Reportedly, almost half of the unique spike-specific TCRs recognized epitopes lying outside the regions that are mutated in the B.1.351 and B.1.1.7 variants. Because no day 14 peak-response samples were available, repertoires were characterized only after the peak T cell response.

The time point label, as the study defines it: about 28 days (+/-7) after the second vaccine dose. The sample's treatment or condition label, decoded: meningococcal conjugate vaccine given as trial control. Vaccinee samples came from UK trials COV001 and COV002, including a single-blind randomized controlled phase 2/3 trial of AZD1222 (ChAdOx1 nCoV-19) in healthy adults. For TCRbeta chain sequencing, PBMC samples were collected from trial participants at day 0 and at day 28 after the second dose. Points on this clone: The antigen it recognizes is unknown. The record has no base qualities; no much larger clone is one base away.

The CDR3 regions of human TCRbeta chains were analyzed by immunosequencing. Per the source publication's procedure: TCRs in the repertoires were compared against a reference library of SARS-CoV-2-specific TCRs that had been generated with the MIRA antigen-specificity platform. Breadth was defined as the fraction of unique TCRs that were SARS-CoV-2-associated. Depth was defined as the fraction of total T cells that were SARS-CoV-2-associated. Each spike-specific TCR was assigned to its reactive spike region and to a CD4 or CD8 class using the MIRA data. Log10-transformed breadth and depth values were compared by one-way ANOVA with Sidak's multiple comparisons tests. TCRdb re-hosts the immuneACCESS table, in-frame sequences only. Its copies lack some clones; in the studies checked, an unresolved V gene accounts for under half of them, and the cause for the rest is not known. V, J and clone size derive from that table, while D and trimming were established from the DNA sequence. The sample has about 40,000 clones on record, 88% of them singletons. The leading ten clones occupy roughly a quarter of the sample.

Rearrangement joined TRBV9 to TRBJ2-3; no confident D gene assignment can be made. Sequencing used peripheral blood, obtained 28 days after the second dose of the MenACWY control vaccine. This clonotype was sampled from an adult who received the MenACWY meningococcal vaccine as a control. The bases read TGTGCCAGCAGCGGCCCCCCTATGCGGCCAACAGATACGCAGTATTTT. This encodes CASSGPPMRPTDTQYF.